The present T cell receptor beta chain was sequenced within a study of blood T cell repertoires in COVID-19. About the research overall: Samples representing acute and convalescent COVID-19 were sourced from the United States, Italy and Spain.

The table came from immunoSEQ multiplex PCR; TCRdb's copy has only in-frame clones and leaves some out. This sample has over 300,000 clones, with 80% to 90% found just once. Germline lookup yields CDR1 SGHVS and CDR2 FNYEAQ. This CDR3 region has 18 residues. V lost 5 bases to trimming and J lost 5 bases; unmatched junction nucleotides: 15. The clonotype was recovered from a man aged 35 to 55 with acute or convalescent COVID-19. What was sequenced was peripheral blood. The chain is built from TRBV7-6 and TRBJ2-1, with 10 bases aligning to TRBD1. CDR3: CASSRDRGRSSGNNEQFF. The CDR3 DNA is TGTGCCAGCAGCCGGGACAGGGGAAGGTCTAGCGGAAACAATGAGCAGTTCTTC.